Detailed here is one T cell receptor beta chain. This specimen comes from a study of Ad26.COV2.S vaccination and SARS-CoV-2 variants. Study as a whole: The authors gave Ad26.COV2.S intramuscularly, either once or twice 56 days apart.

Indicated treatment: approximately 18 received Ad26.COV2.S at low or high dose, single or two shots; five or six received placebo; per-sample allocation not given. Sampling was done on day 63 after the first vaccine or placebo injection. This CDR3 spans 13 amino acids. Germline-derived CDR1 and CDR2 are MRHNA and SNTAGT. Between the trimmed V and J ends, which lost 5 bases and 5 bases, there was a span of 10 bases. Libraries were prepared by immunoSEQ multiplex PCR; TCRdb keeps only in-frame clonotypes and omits some of them. The sample lists around 300,000 clones, 85% to 90% occurring once. The chain employs TRBV6-4 and TRBJ1-5; no clear D. The source is a person between 18 and 65 years old who received the Ad26.COV2.S COVID-19 vaccine or a placebo. The sample consisted of peripheral blood, taken in a trial of Ad26.COV2.S vaccine versus placebo. CDR3 sequence: CASSPEVDQPQHF. In DNA form, the CDR3 reads TGTGCCAGCAGTCCTGAGGTAGATCAGCCCCAGCATTTT.